What follows is one TCR beta chain and its context. Antigen: not known. The data were produced by immunoSEQ multiplex PCR, yet TCRdb's version contains in-frame clones alone and is incomplete. The table has more than 25,000 clones, about 85% seen once. This sample is part of a study of OX40 agonist ivuxolimab in advanced cancers. Study summary: A male proportion of 82.7% was recorded, with mean age around 60 years and range about 20 to 90. General study results and limits: Certain nonresponders additionally had low normalized T-cell clonal expansion. Partial responders receiving 0.1-3.0 mg/kg showed among the lowest clonal expansion. With doses of 0.1 to 3.0 mg/kg, CD4+ and CD8+ blood T cells had undergone clonal expansion by week 6.

Germline values: CDR1 SNHLY, CDR2 FYNNEI. The CDR3 runs 15 residues. V was cut by 6 bases and J by 0 bases, with 12 bases left in between. The sample in question was CD4+ or CD8+ T cells sorted from blood, obtained in a trial of the OX40 agonist ivuxolimab. This TCR came from an adult with an advanced solid tumor such as melanoma, head and neck, liver or kidney cancer. This chain connects TRBV2 to TRBJ2-1; D assignment may be TRBD1 or TRBD2 (5 bases each). The CDR3 sequence: CASRGTGSSYNEQFF. CDR3 nucleotide sequence: TGTGCCAGCAGGGGGACGGGAAGCTCCTACAATGAGCAGTTCTTC.